One sample yielded the 19 T cell receptor beta chains listed below, sequenced in a study of T cells in Graves' hyperthyroidism and ophthalmopathy. Researchers amplified the TCR beta CDR3 regions from RNA transcripts. The TCR CDR3 first-round RT-PCR relied on the HTBI primer set. TCRdb re-derived calls from the multiplex PCR reads in MiXCR, one entry per CDR3 protein. The table includes hundreds of thousands of distinct CDR3 sequences, 19% detected once. The specimen was blood. The receptors here all came from a woman under 30 with Graves' hyperthyroidism.

A word on this clonotype: Possible read error: a much larger clone is one base away. Lacking the conserved final phenylalanine or tryptophan, this CDR3 likely reflects a read error. This sequence joins TRBV20-1 and TRBJ1-5; D remains ambiguous. Per the germline V gene, CDR1 is DFQATT and CDR2 is SNEGSKA (reference sequence). Trimming left V 5 bases short and J 11 bases short, with 10 bases between. The CDR3 runs 10 residues. CDR3 nucleotides: TGCAGTGCTGGGGATTTGACCCAGCATCTT. Its protein product is CSAGDLTQHL.

This clonotype has ten or more counts. This chain uses TRBV13 with TRBJ1-2; a weak D match, TRBD1 (5 bases). The V gene lost 4 bases and the J gene lost 0 bases, with 21 bases spanning the gap. Germline V gene data show CDR1 as PRHDT and CDR2 as FYEKMQ (reference sequence). This CDR3 has 18 amino acids. The CDR3 region is CASSSRSLDRTTNYGYTF. The DNA of the CDR3 is TGTGCCAGCAGCTCCCGTAGCCTTGACAGAACAACTAACTATGGCTACACCTTC.

This clonotype appeared a single time. The rearrangement links TRBV24-1 to TRBJ1-5, with 7 nucleotides matching TRBD1. The CDR3 length is 15 residues. Losses at the gene ends were 4 bases for V and 5 bases for J; bases not matched to a gene: 7. CDR1 is KGHDR and CDR2 is SFDVKD in the germline V gene. CDR3 in amino acids: CATSDSRTGYQPQHF. The CDR3 DNA reads as TGTGCCACCAGTGACTCAAGGACAGGTTATCAGCCCCAGCATTTT.

This clonotype was counted ten times or more. This sequence joins TRBV6-1 and TRBJ2-5; TRBD2 is a possible D gene (6 bases). The V end was cut by 5 bases, the J end by 2 bases, with 21 bases between. The germline V gene has CDR1 MNHNS and CDR2 SASEGT. This CDR3 contains 17 residues. The CDR3, as DNA: TGTGCCAGCAGTCCACCGTCCTTAGGTGGGGGGCAAGAGACCCAGTACTTC. Translating gives CASSPPSLGGGQETQYF.

In this sample, this clonotype turned up many times. This rearrangement joins TRBV6-7 to TRBJ2-7; either TRBD1 or TRBD2 may fit D (5 bases each). TRBV6-7 is sorted into the ORF group, with uncertain function. Trimming stripped 5 bases from V and 2 bases from J, with 16 bases between. The CDR3 runs 15 residues. CDR3 nucleotides: TGTGCCAGCAGTCCAATCCGGGACGCCGCCTACGAGCAGTACTTC. Translation gives CASSPIRDAAYEQYF.

This clonotype was found many times. The V call is TRBV20-1, the J call TRBJ1-5, with TRBD1 identical over 9 bases. The junction had 3 bases not matched to a gene; V was cut back by 2 bases and J by 4 bases. The CDR3 runs to 14 residues. Germline assignment: CDR1 DFQATT and CDR2 SNEGSKA (reference sequence). CDR3 sequence: CSARIQGANQPQHF. CDR3 DNA sequence: TGCAGTGCTAGAATACAGGGGGCTAATCAGCCCCAGCATTTT.

This clonotype was seen ten or more times. The chain combines TRBV7-8 with TRBJ2-2; TRBD1 aligns across 7 bases. The V and J ends lost 5 bases and 2 bases, in that order; junction bases with no gene match: 5. The germline CDR1 and CDR2 sequences are SGHVS and FQNEAQ. The CDR3 runs 15 residues. The CDR3, as DNA: TGTGCCAGCAGCCTTGGGACAGACAACACCGGGGAGCTGTTTTTT. This translates into CASSLGTDNTGELFF.

This clonotype has a count of ten or more. One end of the junction does not line up with germline, which may come from a read error. The chain couples TRBV27 to TRBJ2-7, with TRBD1 identical over 9 bases. The germline V gene encodes CDR1 MNHEY and CDR2 SMNVEV (reference sequence). The CDR3 is 13 amino acids. CDR3 coding DNA: TGTGCCAGCAGTTTAGGGGTCAGGGACAGGGTAGAGTTC. Translated: CASSLGVRDRVEF.

The chain is built from TRBV11-1 and TRBJ2-3, with 11 bases fitting TRBD1. Germline V CDR1 and CDR2: SGHAT, FQDESV (reference sequence). The CDR3 runs 15 residues. J was trimmed by 3 bases and V by 5 bases; bases with no gene match: 4. Here the CDR3 DNA reads TGTGCCAGCAGCCCAGGACAGGGGGCAACAGATACGCAGTATTTT. It translates to CASSPGQGATDTQYF.

This clonotype was recorded many times. The genes are TRBV12-3 or TRBV12-4 and TRBJ2-2, with 12 bases aligning to TRBD2. V gave up 5 bases and J gave up 5 bases; unmatched junction bases: 3. The CDR3 runs to 15 residues. The CDR3 DNA is TGTGCCAGCAGTACTCTAGCGGGGGGGACCGGGGAGCTGTTTTTT. It encodes CASSTLAGGTGELFF.

This clonotype was recorded at least ten times. The chain employs TRBV9 and TRBJ1-2, with D maybe TRBD1 (6 bases). Germline CDR1 SGDLS, CDR2 YYNGEE. CDR3 length: 16 residues. Trimming stripped 0 bases from V and 4 bases from J, with 16 bases between. In nucleotides, the CDR3 is TGTGCCAGCAGCGTAGTAATCCAGGGGATGGCCTATGGCTACACCTTC. This sequence encodes CASSVVIQGMAYGYTF.

Points on this clonotype: This clone may be a read error of a much larger clone one base away. The chain links TRBV4-1 to TRBJ2-2; no reliable D call. This CDR3 spans 15 amino acids. Per germline, CDR1 MGHRA and CDR2 YSYEKL. The CDR3 spells CANSQVLGSTGELFF. The DNA for the CDR3 is TGCGCCAACAGCCAAGTTCTGGGGTCCACCGGGGAGCTGTTTTTT.

In this sample, this clonotype turned up many times. The gene calls are TRBV6-1 and TRBJ1-5; TRBD1 aligns across 7 bases. This CDR3 contains 15 residues. The germline CDR1 and CDR2 sequences are MNHNS and SASEGT. Unmatched junction bases numbered 6, after V lost 6 bases and J lost 1 base. As DNA, the CDR3 is TGTGCCAGCAGGAAACAGGGGTTGAGCAATCAGCCCCAGCATTTT. Protein sequence: CASRKQGLSNQPQHF.

This clonotype occurred many times. The genes are TRBV20-1 and TRBJ2-5, with D possibly matching TRBD1 (6 bases). Looked up from germline, CDR1 is DFQATT and CDR2 is SNEGSKA (reference sequence). With 6 bases removed from V and 4 bases from J, the gap between germline ends came to 15 bases. CDR3 length: 13 amino acids. The CDR3 DNA follows: TGCAGTGCGCTAAACAGGGTCCTAGAGACCCAGTACTTC. It specifies CSALNRVLETQYF.

In its sample, this clonotype was seen many times. The CDR3 here is CASSLDPSNQPQHF. The CDR3 DNA reads TGCGCCAGCAGCTTGGACCCTAGCAATCAGCCCCAGCATTTT. The chain has TRBV5-1 and TRBJ1-5; D remains ambiguous. The CDR3 consists of 14 residues. The ends were cut back, 0 bases at V and 0 bases at J, with 4 bases in the middle. Germline CDR1 and CDR2: SGHRS and YFSETQ. Variable domain in full (rest from reference TRBV5-1 and TRBJ1-5): KAGVTQTPRYLIKTRGQQVTLSCSPISGHRSVSWYQQTPGQGLQFLFEYFSETQRNKGNFPGRFSGRQFSNSRSEMNVSTLELGDSALYLCASSLDPSNQPQHFGDGTRLSIL.

V gene TRBV4-1 combines with J gene TRBJ1-5; D remains ambiguous. Trimming removed 1 base at V and 1 base at J, with 8 bases between. The CDR3 contains 15 residues. Germline CDR1 MGHRA, CDR2 YSYEKL. The CDR3 coding sequence is TGCGCCAGCAGCCAAGTGGACGGAAGCAATCAGCCCCAGCATTTT. The encoded protein is CASSQVDGSNQPQHF.

At least ten counts were recorded for this clonotype. The CDR3 DNA sequence: TGTGCCAGCAGTCCACTGACAGCACCCAATCAGCCCCAGCATTTT. Translating gives CASSPLTAPNQPQHF. The V and J genes are TRBV12-3 or TRBV12-4 and TRBJ1-5; TRBD1 might be the D (5 bases). The CDR3 loop spans 15 amino acids. V was clipped by 5 bases and J by 3 bases, with 14 bases between them.

This clonotype has a count of ten or more. The chain has TRBV7-8 and TRBJ1-5; D may be TRBD1 (5 bases). Germline CDR1 and CDR2: SGHVS and FQNEAQ. This CDR3 is 14 amino acids long. V was trimmed by 5 bases and J by 4 bases, leaving 12 bases between them. The CDR3 DNA reads TGTGCCAGCAGCCCTGGCCGGGGGAATCAGCCCCAGCATTTT. Encoded protein: CASSPGRGNQPQHF.

This clonotype was recorded at least ten times. The chain joins TRBV10-3 to TRBJ2-7; 10 bases are a match to TRBD2. The CDR3 extends over 15 amino acids. The V and J ends lost 3 bases and 1 base, in that order; junction bases with no gene match: 3. In germline, CDR1 is ENHRY, CDR2 SYGVKD. Here the CDR3 reads CAISEASGGSYEQYF. The CDR3 DNA reads as TGTGCCATCAGTGAAGCTAGCGGGGGTTCCTACGAGCAGTACTTC.